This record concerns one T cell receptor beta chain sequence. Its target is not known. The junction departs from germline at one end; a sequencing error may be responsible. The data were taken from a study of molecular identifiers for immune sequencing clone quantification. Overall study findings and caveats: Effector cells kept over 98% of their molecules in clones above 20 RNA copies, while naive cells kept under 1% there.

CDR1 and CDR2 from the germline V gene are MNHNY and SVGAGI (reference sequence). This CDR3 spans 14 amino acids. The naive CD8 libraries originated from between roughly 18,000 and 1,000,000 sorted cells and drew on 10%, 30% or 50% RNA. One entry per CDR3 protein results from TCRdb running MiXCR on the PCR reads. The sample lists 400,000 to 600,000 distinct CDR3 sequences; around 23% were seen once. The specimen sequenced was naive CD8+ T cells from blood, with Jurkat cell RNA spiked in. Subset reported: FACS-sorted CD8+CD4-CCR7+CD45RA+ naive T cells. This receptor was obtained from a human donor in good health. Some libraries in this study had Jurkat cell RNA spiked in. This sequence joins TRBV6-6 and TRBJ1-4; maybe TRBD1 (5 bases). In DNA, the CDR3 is TGTGCCAGCAGTTATGGGGGGGAGAATGAAAAACTGGTTTTT. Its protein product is CASSYGGENEKLVF.